This section outlines one TCR beta chain sequence together with its context. V was shortened by 5 bases and J by 0 bases, with 10 bases between the two germline ends. The germline V gene has CDR1 KGHDR and CDR2 SFDVKD. The CDR3 covers 15 residues. The data were taken from a study of T cell responses to AZD1222 COVID-19 vaccine. Profiling relied on immunoSEQ multiplex PCR, and the TCRdb table lists in-frame clones only, not all of them. The repertoire holds over 120,000 clones, with 75% to 90% as singletons. This TCR came from an adult in good health. This chain joins TRBV24-1 and TRBJ1-3; no reliable D call. The input for sequencing was peripheral blood, taken on day 0 of AZD1222 vaccination. The CDR3 DNA reads as TGTGCCACCAGTGCACCAAGAAGCTCTGGAAACACCATATATTTT. Its translation: CATSAPRSSGNTIYF.